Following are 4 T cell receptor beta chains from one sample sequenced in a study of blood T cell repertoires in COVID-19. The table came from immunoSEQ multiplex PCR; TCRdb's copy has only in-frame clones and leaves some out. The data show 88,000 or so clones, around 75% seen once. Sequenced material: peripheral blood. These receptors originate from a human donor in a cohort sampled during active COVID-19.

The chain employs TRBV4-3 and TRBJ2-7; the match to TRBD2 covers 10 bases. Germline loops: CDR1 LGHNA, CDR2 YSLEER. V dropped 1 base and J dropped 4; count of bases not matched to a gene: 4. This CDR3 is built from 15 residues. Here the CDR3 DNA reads TGCGCCAGCAGCCAAGGAGGGACTAGCGAGTACGAGCAGTACTTC. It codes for CASSQGGTSEYEQYF.

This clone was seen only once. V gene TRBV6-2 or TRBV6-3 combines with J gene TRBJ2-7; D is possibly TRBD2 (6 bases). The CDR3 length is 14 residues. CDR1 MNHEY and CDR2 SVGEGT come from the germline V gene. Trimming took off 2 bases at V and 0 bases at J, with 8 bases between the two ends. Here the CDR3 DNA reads TGTGCCAGCAGTTACGGGCGGGACTCCTACGAGCAGTACTTC. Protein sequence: CASSYGRDSYEQYF.

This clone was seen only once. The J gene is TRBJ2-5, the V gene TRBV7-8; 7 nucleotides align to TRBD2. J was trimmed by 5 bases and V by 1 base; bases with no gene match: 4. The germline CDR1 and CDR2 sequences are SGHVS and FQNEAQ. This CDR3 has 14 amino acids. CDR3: CASSLDPRGETQYF. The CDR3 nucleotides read TGTGCCAGCAGCTTAGATCCGCGGGGGGAGACCCAGTACTTC.

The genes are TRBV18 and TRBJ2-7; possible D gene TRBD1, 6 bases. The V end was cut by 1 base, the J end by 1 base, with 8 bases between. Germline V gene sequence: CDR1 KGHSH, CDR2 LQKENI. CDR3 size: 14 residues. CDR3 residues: CASSPRQESYEQYF. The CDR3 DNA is TGTGCCAGCTCACCACGACAGGAGTCCTACGAGCAGTACTTC.